This T cell receptor (beta chain) was sequenced for a study of cytomegalovirus exposure and HLA in healthy donors. The PCR contained 60 Vbeta and 13 Jbeta primers. Sequencing was performed with immunoSEQ multiplex PCR; in TCRdb, only in-frame clones are kept and a portion is missing. The sample has fewer than 250,000 clones; the top ten hold under 1%. CDR1 and CDR2 from the germline V gene are LNHNV and YYDKDF (reference sequence). The CDR3 runs 16 residues. The trim removed 1 base at V and 2 bases at J, leaving 3 bases unmatched. V gene TRBV15 combines with J gene TRBJ2-5; TRBD2 agrees at 11 bases. Sequencing was performed on PBMCs. The sequence came from a young woman in good health and CMV-seropositive. CDR3: CATSRGGTSGQETQYF. CDR3 DNA: TGTGCCACCAGCAGAGGAGGGACTAGCGGACAAGAGACCCAGTACTTC. The entire variable domain, with the rest obtained from reference TRBV15 and TRBJ2-5, is as follows: DAMVIQNPRYQVTQFGKPVTLSCSQTLNHNVMYWYQQKSSQAPKLLFHYYDKDFNNEADTPDNFQSRRPNTSFCFLDIRSPGLGDTAMYLCATSRGGTSGQETQYFGPGTRLLVL.